A single sample is the source of the 26 T cell receptor beta chains below, sequenced in a study of T cell responses to AZD1222 COVID-19 vaccine. Generated by immunoSEQ multiplex PCR, the TCRdb table keeps only in-frame clones and is missing some. The sample carries 200,000 or so clones, about nine tenths recorded once. Sequencing was performed on peripheral blood, taken on day 0 of MenACWY control vaccination. The receptors were sampled from an adult in good health.

This chain joins TRBV27 and TRBJ2-1; possible D gene TRBD1, 5 bases. The CDR3 spans 15 residues. CDR1 and CDR2 from the germline V gene are MNHEY and SMNVEV (reference sequence). The V end lost 4 bases, the J end lost 7 bases, and 17 bases lay between the germline ends. CDR3 coding DNA: TGTGCCAGCAGTTCCCAGCCTGACAGTGGGAATGAGCAGTTCTTC. It yields the protein CASSSQPDSGNEQFF.

J is TRBJ1-2 and V is TRBV19, with D possibly matching TRBD1 (6 bases). The CDR3 loop spans 15 amino acids. Germline V gene sequence: CDR1 LNHDA, CDR2 SQIVND (reference sequence). Trimming removed 4 bases from V and 6 bases from J, with 18 bases in between. CDR3 sequence (DNA): TGTGCCAGTAGTAAAACCGGGACATTGGAACATGGCTACACCTTC. Protein sequence: CASSKTGTLEHGYTF.

The rearrangement joins TRBV29-1 to TRBJ2-7, with TRBD1 matching 7 bases. Unmatched junction bases numbered 6, after V lost 3 bases and J lost 1 base. The CDR3 is 14 residues long. The germline V gene encodes CDR1 SQVTM and CDR2 ANQGSEA. CDR3 loop: CSVELGDRSYEQYF. CDR3 bases: TGCAGCGTTGAGTTGGGGGACAGATCCTACGAGCAGTACTTC.

The chain links TRBV29-1 to TRBJ2-1, with D perhaps TRBD2 (5 bases). In germline, CDR1 is SQVTM, CDR2 ANQGSEA. Trimming left V 2 bases short and J 8 bases short, with 22 bases between. The CDR3 length is 16 residues. CDR3 residues: CSVELSLASGHYEQFF. The CDR3 region has the DNA TGCAGCGTTGAATTAAGCCTAGCCTCTGGGCATTATGAGCAGTTCTTC.

This chain links TRBV6-4 with TRBJ2-1; D might be TRBD1 (5 bases). The CDR3 is made up of 15 amino acids. V was pared by 6 bases and J by 0 bases, with 12 bases between. In germline, CDR1 is MRHNA, CDR2 SNTAGT. CDR3 amino acids: CASSPDSSSYNEQFF. As DNA, the CDR3 is TGTGCCAGCAGCCCCGACAGCAGCTCCTACAATGAGCAGTTCTTC.

In this sample, this clone turned up a few times. V and J are TRBV28 and TRBJ1-5; possibly TRBD1 for D (5 bases). Trimming took off 5 bases at V and 7 bases at J, with 21 bases between the two ends. Per germline, CDR1 MDHEN and CDR2 SYDVKM. The CDR3 runs to 16 residues. The CDR3, as DNA: TGTGCCAGCAGTCCAACCTCGGGCTCCGGGGGGCAGCCCCAGCATTTT. Its protein product is CASSPTSGSGGQPQHF.

The rearrangement joins TRBV5-1 to TRBJ2-6; the D gene is possibly TRBD1 (5 bases). The V end lost 2 bases, the J end lost 2 bases, and 11 bases lay between the germline ends. The CDR3 is 16 amino acids. The V gene's germline CDR1 is SGHRS and CDR2 YFSETQ. CDR3 in DNA: TGCGCCAGCAGCTTTCGTTCAGGGACTGGGGCCAACGTCCTGACTTTC. This encodes CASSFRSGTGANVLTF.

J is TRBJ1-3 and V is TRBV19; TRBD1 is a possible D gene (5 bases). The CDR3 length is 15 residues. The V end lost 2 bases, the J end lost 5 bases, and 13 bases lay between the germline ends. Germline V CDR1 and CDR2: LNHDA, SQIVND (reference sequence). The CDR3 protein is CASSISGTDRNTIYF. For the CDR3, the DNA is TGTGCCAGTAGTATATCCGGGACGGACAGAAACACCATATATTTT.

The chain carries TRBV24-1 and TRBJ2-7; 10 bases map to TRBD1. The CDR3 is made up of 13 amino acids. The germline V gene encodes CDR1 KGHDR and CDR2 SFDVKD. V shed 9 bases, J shed 6 bases, and the junction held 7 bases outside the gene matches. The chain's CDR3 is CATAGQGYSEQYF. In DNA, the CDR3 is TGTGCCACCGCGGGACAGGGGTATTCCGAGCAGTACTTC.

This clone turned up a few times. V usage is TRBV4-3 and J usage is TRBJ1-4; weak D call: TRBD1 (5 bases). The ends were cut back, 0 bases at V and 4 bases at J, with 21 bases in the middle. CDR3 size: 19 residues. Per germline, CDR1 LGHNA and CDR2 YSLEER. The CDR3 protein is CASSQDAGQGGGVNEKLFF. CDR3 nucleotide sequence: TGCGCCAGCAGCCAAGATGCCGGGCAGGGTGGGGGAGTTAATGAAAAACTGTTTTTT.

This clone was counted once. The chain has TRBV19 and TRBJ2-1, with 12 positions matching TRBD1. The CDR3 has 15 residues. Looked up from germline, CDR1 is LNHDA and CDR2 is SQIVND (reference sequence). The trim removed 3 bases at V and 9 bases at J, leaving 6 bases unmatched. The CDR3 reads CASSMVGQGAGEQFF. CDR3 coding DNA: TGTGCCAGTAGTATGGTGGGACAGGGGGCGGGTGAGCAGTTCTTC.

The chain combines TRBV18 with TRBJ1-4; D ambiguous. The V end was cut by 4 bases, the J end by 7 bases, with 13 bases between. Germline V gene sequence: CDR1 KGHSH, CDR2 LQKENI. This CDR3 is built from 14 residues. CDR3 protein: CASSREARGEKLFF. The CDR3 region has the DNA TGTGCCAGCTCACGGGAGGCTCGGGGTGAAAAACTGTTTTTT.

The chain is built from TRBV4-2 and TRBJ2-3; D is unresolved. CDR1 and CDR2 from the germline V gene are LGHNA and YNFKEQ. The CDR3 spans 13 residues. V was cut by 1 base and J by 4 bases, with 6 bases left in between. The CDR3 coding sequence is TGTGCCAGCAGCCAAGGCTCGTCAGATACGCAGTATTTT. It translates to CASSQGSSDTQYF.

The count of this clone is one. CDR3 nucleotide sequence: TGTGCCAGCAGTTACGGAGGGGGCGGATATGGCTACACCTTC. It is translated as CASSYGGGGYGYTF. The chain employs TRBV6-2 or TRBV6-3 and TRBJ1-2, with TRBD1 identical over 7 bases. Unmatched junction bases numbered 5, after V lost 2 bases and J lost 5 bases. The CDR3 is made up of 14 amino acids. Germline CDR1 reads MNHEY; CDR2 reads SVGEGT.

CDR3 sequence: CASSLSRGPPTEAFF. The CDR3 DNA reads TGTGCCAGCAGTTTGTCCAGGGGACCCCCCACTGAAGCTTTCTTT. The chain has TRBV11-2 and TRBJ1-1; tentatively, D is TRBD1 (6 bases). Trimming took 6 bases from V and 4 from J, leaving 18 bases between them. This CDR3 is 15 amino acids long. Germline V gene data show CDR1 as SGHAT and CDR2 as FQNNGV.

The chain is built from TRBV28 and TRBJ2-1, with D possibly matching TRBD1 (6 bases). This CDR3 region has 15 residues. V was pared by 6 bases and J by 5 bases, with 17 bases between. Germline CDR1 is MDHEN and CDR2 is SYDVKM. The CDR3 region has the DNA TGTGCCAGCAGCATCTATGGACAGATGAACAATGAGCAGTTCTTC. Protein product: CASSIYGQMNNEQFF.

The chain is built from TRBV5-1 and TRBJ2-2, with D perhaps being TRBD1 or TRBD2 (5 bases each). The CDR3 totals 14 residues. In germline, CDR1 is SGHRS, CDR2 YFSETQ. The V end was cut by 0 bases, the J end by 6 bases, with 9 bases between. The CDR3 DNA follows: TGCGCCAGCAGCTTGGGTCGAGGGGCCGGGGAGCTGTTTTTT. Translating it yields CASSLGRGAGELFF.

This clone was found once. J is TRBJ2-7 and V is TRBV28, with TRBD1 matching over 9 bases. CDR3 length: 12 amino acids. V lost 7 bases and J lost 6; bases outside the gene matches: 4. Per germline, CDR1 MDHEN and CDR2 SYDVKM. CDR3 loop: CASIQQGAEQYF. CDR3 nucleotides: TGTGCCAGCATCCAACAGGGGGCCGAGCAGTACTTC.

This clone was recorded only once. As DNA, the CDR3 is TGTGCCAGCAGCTTCTTCGACAGGGCAATTGAAGCTTTCTTT. Translated, it gives CASSFFDRAIEAFF. The chain joins TRBV11-2 to TRBJ1-1, with TRBD1 matching over 7 bases. This CDR3 has 14 amino acids. The germline gives CDR1 SGHAT, CDR2 FQNNGV. Trimming removed 3 bases from V and 7 bases from J; junction bases left unmatched: 8.

The chain joins TRBV9 to TRBJ2-3; TRBD2 is a possible D gene (5 bases). The germline CDR1 and CDR2 sequences are SGDLS and YYNGEE. The V end was cut by 0 bases, the J end by 2 bases, with 7 bases between. This CDR3 has 14 residues. CDR3 DNA: TGTGCCAGCAGCGTAGTGGACTCCACAGATACGCAGTATTTT. The encoded protein is CASSVVDSTDTQYF.

The J gene is TRBJ1-1, the V gene TRBV29-1; TRBD1 matches 7 bases. This CDR3 is 13 amino acids long. J lost 3 bases, V lost 7 bases, and 8 bases had no gene match. Looked up from germline, CDR1 is SQVTM and CDR2 is ANQGSEA. The CDR3 sequence: CSGQQGFYTEAFF. CDR3 bases: TGCAGCGGCCAACAGGGGTTCTACACTGAAGCTTTCTTT.

The chain links TRBV19 to TRBJ2-1, with 7 positions matching TRBD2. CDR1 and CDR2 (germline): LNHDA, SQIVND (reference sequence). The ends lost 6 bases at V and 0 bases at J; junction bases unmatched: 5. The CDR3 totals 15 residues. CDR3 loop: CASRPGGSSYNEQFF. The CDR3 nucleotides read TGTGCCAGTAGGCCGGGGGGTAGCTCCTACAATGAGCAGTTCTTC. The full variable domain, with the rest looked up from reference TRBV19 and TRBJ2-1, is DGGITQSPKYLFRKEGQNVTLSCEQNLNHDAMYWYRQDPGQGLRLIYYSQIVNDFQKGDIAEGYSVSREKKESFPLTVTSAQKNPTAFYLCASRPGGSSYNEQFFGPGTRLTVL.

This chain connects TRBV7-9 to TRBJ2-7; 10 nucleotides align to TRBD2. V lost 10 bases to trimming and J lost 4 bases; unmatched junction nucleotides: 13. Per germline, CDR1 SEHNR and CDR2 FQNEAQ (reference sequence). The CDR3 covers 15 residues. For the CDR3, the DNA is TGTGCCATTCAACCAGGCCTAGCGGGGGAGTACGAGCAGTACTTC. Protein: CAIQPGLAGEYEQYF.

This sequence joins TRBV5-1 and TRBJ2-7; TRBD2 aligns across 9 bases. The length of the CDR3 is 15 residues. The V and J ends lost 2 bases and 5 bases, in that order; junction bases with no gene match: 8. The germline V gene encodes CDR1 SGHRS and CDR2 YFSETQ. CDR3 region: CASSFLAGPGDEQYF. CDR3 nucleotides: TGCGCCAGCAGCTTCCTAGCGGGGCCTGGAGACGAGCAGTACTTC. Together with reference TRBV5-1 and TRBJ2-7, the CDR3 gives the full variable domain: KAGVTQTPRYLIKTRGQQVTLSCSPISGHRSVSWYQQTPGQGLQFLFEYFSETQRNKGNFPGRFSGRQFSNSRSEMNVSTLELGDSALYLCASSFLAGPGDEQYFGPGTRLTVT.

This chain joins TRBV19 and TRBJ2-2; D gene unclear. Germline CDR1 reads LNHDA; CDR2 reads SQIVND (reference sequence). This CDR3 spans 14 amino acids. The V and J ends lost 6 bases and 1 base respectively, with 9 bases between them. CDR3 in DNA: TGTGCCAGTAGCCTAGACCTGAACACCGGGGAGCTGTTTTTT. Amino acids: CASSLDLNTGELFF.

CDR3 sequence reads: CASSLGDANTGELFF. CDR3 in DNA: TGTGCCAGCAGCTTGGGAGACGCGAACACCGGGGAGCTGTTTTTT. The chain employs TRBV7-9 and TRBJ2-2; a possible D gene is TRBD2 (5 bases). Trimming left V 3 bases short and J 0 bases short, with 8 bases between. The CDR3 extends over 15 amino acids. Germline V CDR1 and CDR2: SEHNR, FQNEAQ (reference sequence).